This TCR delta chain stems from a study of gamma-delta T cells after stem cell transplantation. Turning to this clone: With only one base between it and a far larger clone, this is likely a read error. The sample has other DNA sequences that encode this CDR3 too.

The CDR3 is 18 residues long. Germline V gene sequence: CDR1 GEAIGNYY, CDR2 EKD. V lost 6 bases, J lost 7 bases, and 20 bases stayed unmatched. TCRdb re-processed the RT-PCR reads via CATT. The table shows fewer than 12,000 delta-chain clones, with around 1.4% occurring only once. The sequenced sample consisted of gamma-delta T cells. The rearrangement joins TRDV2 to TRDJ1; 12 bases align to TRDD3. The sequence was obtained from a human donor. It is not recorded whose cells these are; they may come from a transplant donor. The CDR3 reads CACFNVATGGYTDPKLIF. Written as DNA, the CDR3 is TGTGCCTGTTTTAATGTCGCCACTGGGGGATACACCGATCCTAAACTCATCTTT.